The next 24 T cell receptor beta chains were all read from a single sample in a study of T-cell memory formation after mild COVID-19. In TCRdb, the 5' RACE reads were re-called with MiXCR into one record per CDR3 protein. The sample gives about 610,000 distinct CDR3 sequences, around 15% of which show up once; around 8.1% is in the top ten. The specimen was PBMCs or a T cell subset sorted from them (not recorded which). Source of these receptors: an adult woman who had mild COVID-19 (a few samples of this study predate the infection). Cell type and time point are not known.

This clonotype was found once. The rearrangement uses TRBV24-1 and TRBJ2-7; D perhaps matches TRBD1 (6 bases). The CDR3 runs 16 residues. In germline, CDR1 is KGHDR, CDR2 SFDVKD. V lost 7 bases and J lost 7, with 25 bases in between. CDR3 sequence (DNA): TGTGCCACCAGCCCTGGGGGTGGAACAGGGATAGAAGAGCAGTACTTC. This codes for CATSPGGGTGIEEQYF.

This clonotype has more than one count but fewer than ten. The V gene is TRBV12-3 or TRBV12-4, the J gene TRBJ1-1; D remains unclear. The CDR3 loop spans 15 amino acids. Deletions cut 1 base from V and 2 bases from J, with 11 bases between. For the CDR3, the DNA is TGTGCCAGCAGTTTAGTGATCGGAGTTAACACTGAAGCTTTCTTT. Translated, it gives CASSLVIGVNTEAFF.

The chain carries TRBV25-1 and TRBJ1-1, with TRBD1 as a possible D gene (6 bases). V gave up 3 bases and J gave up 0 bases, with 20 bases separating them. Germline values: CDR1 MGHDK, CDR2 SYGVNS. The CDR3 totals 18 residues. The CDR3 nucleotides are TGTGCCAGCAGTGATAGGATCCCCCAGGGGAAAATGAACACTGAAGCTTTCTTT. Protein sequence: CASSDRIPQGKMNTEAFF.

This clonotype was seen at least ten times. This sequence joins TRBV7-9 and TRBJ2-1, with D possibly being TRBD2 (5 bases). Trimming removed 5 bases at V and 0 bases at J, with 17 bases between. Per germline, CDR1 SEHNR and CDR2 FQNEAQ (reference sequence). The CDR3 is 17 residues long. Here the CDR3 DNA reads TGTGCCAGCAGCCTCCACACCACAGACTACTCCTACAATGAGCAGTTCTTC. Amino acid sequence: CASSLHTTDYSYNEQFF.

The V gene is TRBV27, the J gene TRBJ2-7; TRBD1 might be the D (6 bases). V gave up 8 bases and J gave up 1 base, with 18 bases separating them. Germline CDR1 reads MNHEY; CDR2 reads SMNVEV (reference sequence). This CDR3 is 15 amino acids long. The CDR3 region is CASRLFQDSSYEQYF. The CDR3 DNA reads TGTGCCAGCCGACTCTTCCAGGACAGTTCCTACGAGCAGTACTTC.

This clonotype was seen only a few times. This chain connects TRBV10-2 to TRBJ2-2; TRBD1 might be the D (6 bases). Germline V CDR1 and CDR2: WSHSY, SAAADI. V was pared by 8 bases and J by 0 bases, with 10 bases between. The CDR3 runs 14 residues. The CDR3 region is CASLDRPNTGELFF. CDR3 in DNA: TGCGCCAGCTTAGACAGGCCGAACACCGGGGAGCTGTTTTTT.

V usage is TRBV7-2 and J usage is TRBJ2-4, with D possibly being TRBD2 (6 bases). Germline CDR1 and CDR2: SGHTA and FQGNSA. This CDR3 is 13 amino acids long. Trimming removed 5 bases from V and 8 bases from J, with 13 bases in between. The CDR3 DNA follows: TGTGCCAGCAGCCCCAGCCCGGGGGACATTCAGTACTTC. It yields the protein CASSPSPGDIQYF.

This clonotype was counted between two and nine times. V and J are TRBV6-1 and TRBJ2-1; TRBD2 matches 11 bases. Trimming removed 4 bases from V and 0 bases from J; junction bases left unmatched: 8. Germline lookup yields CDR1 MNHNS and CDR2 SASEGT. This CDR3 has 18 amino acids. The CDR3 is CASSGTSGRLSSYNEQFF. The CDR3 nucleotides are TGTGCCAGCAGTGGGACTAGCGGGCGTCTAAGCTCCTACAATGAGCAGTTCTTC.

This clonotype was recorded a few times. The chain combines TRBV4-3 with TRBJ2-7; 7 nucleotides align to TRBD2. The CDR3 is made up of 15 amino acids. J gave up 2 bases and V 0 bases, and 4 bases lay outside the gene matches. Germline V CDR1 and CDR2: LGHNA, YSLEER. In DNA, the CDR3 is TGCGCCAGCAGCCAAGAAGCGGGAATTACCTACGAGCAGTACTTC. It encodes CASSQEAGITYEQYF.

CDR3 region: CASSLNSAKNIQYF. CDR3 nucleotides: TGCGCCAGCAGCTTAAACTCAGCCAAAAACATTCAGTACTTC. This chain joins TRBV5-1 and TRBJ2-4; D not resolved. The CDR3 has 14 residues. Trimming pared 2 bases from V and 0 bases from J, leaving 6 bases between. From germline, CDR1 is SGHRS and CDR2 YFSETQ.

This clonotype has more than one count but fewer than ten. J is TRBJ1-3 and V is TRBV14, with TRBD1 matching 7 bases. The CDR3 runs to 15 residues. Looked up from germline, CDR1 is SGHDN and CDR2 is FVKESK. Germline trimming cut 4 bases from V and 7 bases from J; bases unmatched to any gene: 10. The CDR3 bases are TGTGCCAGCAGCCCTACGCCGGGACAGTGGAACACCATATATTTT. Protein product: CASSPTPGQWNTIYF. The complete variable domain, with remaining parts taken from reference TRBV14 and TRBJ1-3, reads EAGVTQFPSHSVIEKGQTVTLRCDPISGHDNLYWYRRVMGKEIKFLLHFVKESKQDESGMPNNRFLAERTGGTYSTLKVQPAELEDSGVYFCASSPTPGQWNTIYFGEGSWLTVV.

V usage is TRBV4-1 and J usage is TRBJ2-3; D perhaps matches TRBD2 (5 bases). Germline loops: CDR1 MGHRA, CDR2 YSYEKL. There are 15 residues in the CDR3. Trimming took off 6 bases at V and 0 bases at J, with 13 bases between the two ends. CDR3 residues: CASRTLEGSTDTQYF. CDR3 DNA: TGCGCCAGCAGAACCCTAGAGGGCAGCACAGATACGCAGTATTTT.

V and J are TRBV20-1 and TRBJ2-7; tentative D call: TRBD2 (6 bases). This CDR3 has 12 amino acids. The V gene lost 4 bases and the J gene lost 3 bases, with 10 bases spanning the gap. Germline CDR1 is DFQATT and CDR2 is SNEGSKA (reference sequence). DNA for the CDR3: TGCAGTGCTAAGAGGACTAACTACGAGCAGTACTTC. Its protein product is CSAKRTNYEQYF.

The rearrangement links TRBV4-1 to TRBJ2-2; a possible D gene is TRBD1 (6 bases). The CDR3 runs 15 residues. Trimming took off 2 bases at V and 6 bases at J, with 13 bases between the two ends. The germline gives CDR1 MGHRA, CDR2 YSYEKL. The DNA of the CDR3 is TGCGCCAGCAGCCAAAGGGCACAGGGAGCCGGGGAGCTGTTTTTT. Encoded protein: CASSQRAQGAGELFF.

CDR3 DNA sequence: TGTGCCAGCACCCTCACAGGTACCCTGGCCACAGATACGCAGTATTTT. Its protein product is CASTLTGTLATDTQYF. V is TRBV5-4 and J is TRBJ2-3; possibly TRBD1 for D (5 bases). Trimming left V 6 bases short and J 2 bases short, with 19 bases between. The CDR3 loop spans 16 amino acids. CDR1 and CDR2 from the germline V gene are SGHNT and YYREEE (reference sequence).

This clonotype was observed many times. The CDR3: CASSLGGEETQYF. In DNA, the CDR3 is TGTGCCAGCAGCCTGGGAGGGGAAGAGACCCAGTACTTC. V is TRBV5-5 and J is TRBJ2-5; the match to TRBD2 covers 7 bases. The J segment lost 3 bases and the V segment lost 4 bases, leaving 3 bases of the junction unmatched. The CDR3 contains 13 residues. Per the germline V gene, CDR1 is SGHKS and CDR2 is YYEKEE (reference sequence).

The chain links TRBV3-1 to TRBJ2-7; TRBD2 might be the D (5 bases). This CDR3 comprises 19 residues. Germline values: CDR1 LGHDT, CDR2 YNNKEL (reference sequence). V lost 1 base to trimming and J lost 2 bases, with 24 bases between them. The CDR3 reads CASSQAPGGFSAAAYEQYF. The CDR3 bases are TGTGCCAGCAGCCAAGCTCCTGGCGGTTTCTCAGCGGCGGCCTACGAGCAGTACTTC.

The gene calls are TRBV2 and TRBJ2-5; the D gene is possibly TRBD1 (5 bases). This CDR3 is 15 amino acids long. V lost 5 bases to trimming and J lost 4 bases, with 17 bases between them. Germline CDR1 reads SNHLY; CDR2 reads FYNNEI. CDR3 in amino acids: CASSLQGQLGETQYF. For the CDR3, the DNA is TGTGCCAGCAGTCTCCAGGGCCAATTGGGAGAGACCCAGTACTTC. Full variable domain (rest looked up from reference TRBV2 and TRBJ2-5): EPEVTQTPSHQVTQMGQEVILRCVPISNHLYFYWYRQILGQKVEFLVSFYNNEISEKSEIFDDQFSVERPDGSNFTLKIRSTKLEDSAMYFCASSLQGQLGETQYFGPGTRLLVL.

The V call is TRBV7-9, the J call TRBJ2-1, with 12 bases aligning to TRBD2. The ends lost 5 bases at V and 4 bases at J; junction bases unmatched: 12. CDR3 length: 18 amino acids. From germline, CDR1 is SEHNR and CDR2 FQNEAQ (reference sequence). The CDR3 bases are TGTGCCAGCAGCCCTCCCCTAGCGGGAGGGCCGACATACAATGAGCAGTTCTTC. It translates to CASSPPLAGGPTYNEQFF.

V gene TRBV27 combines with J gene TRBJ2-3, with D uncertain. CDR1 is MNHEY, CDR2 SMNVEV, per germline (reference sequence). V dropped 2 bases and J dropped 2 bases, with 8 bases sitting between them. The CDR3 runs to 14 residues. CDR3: CASSLMKPTDTQYF. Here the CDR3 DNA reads TGTGCCAGCAGTTTAATGAAGCCCACAGATACGCAGTATTTT.

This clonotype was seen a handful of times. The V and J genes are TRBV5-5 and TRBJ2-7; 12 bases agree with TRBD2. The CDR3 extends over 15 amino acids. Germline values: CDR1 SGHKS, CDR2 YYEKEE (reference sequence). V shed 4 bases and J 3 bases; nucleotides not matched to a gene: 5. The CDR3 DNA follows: TGTGCCAGCAGCCCGGGACTAGCGGGTCACTACGAGCAGTACTTC. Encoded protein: CASSPGLAGHYEQYF. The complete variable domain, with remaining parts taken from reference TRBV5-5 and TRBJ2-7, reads DAGVTQSPTHLIKTRGQQVTLRCSPISGHKSVSWYQQVLGQGPQFIFQYYEKEERGRGNFPDRFSARQFPNYSSELNVNALLLGDSALYLCASSPGLAGHYEQYFGPGTRLTVT.

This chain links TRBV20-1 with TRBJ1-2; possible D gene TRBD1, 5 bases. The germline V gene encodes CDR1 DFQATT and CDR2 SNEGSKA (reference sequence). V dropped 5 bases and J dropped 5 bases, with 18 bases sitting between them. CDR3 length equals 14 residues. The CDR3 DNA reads TGCAGTGCTGCTGACGTGGGACTAGGGTATGGCTACACCTTC. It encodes CSAADVGLGYGYTF.

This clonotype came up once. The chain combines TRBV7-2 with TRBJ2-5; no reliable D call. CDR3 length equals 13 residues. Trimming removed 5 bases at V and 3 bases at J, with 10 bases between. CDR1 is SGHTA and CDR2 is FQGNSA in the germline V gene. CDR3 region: CASSPHGEETQYF. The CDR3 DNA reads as TGTGCCAGCAGCCCACATGGGGAAGAGACCCAGTACTTC.

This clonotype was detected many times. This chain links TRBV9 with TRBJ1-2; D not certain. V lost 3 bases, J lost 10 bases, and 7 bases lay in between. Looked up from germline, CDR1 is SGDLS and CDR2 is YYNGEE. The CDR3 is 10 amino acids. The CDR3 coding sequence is TGTGCCAGCAGCGGAGCGGTCTACACCTTC. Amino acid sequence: CASSGAVYTF.